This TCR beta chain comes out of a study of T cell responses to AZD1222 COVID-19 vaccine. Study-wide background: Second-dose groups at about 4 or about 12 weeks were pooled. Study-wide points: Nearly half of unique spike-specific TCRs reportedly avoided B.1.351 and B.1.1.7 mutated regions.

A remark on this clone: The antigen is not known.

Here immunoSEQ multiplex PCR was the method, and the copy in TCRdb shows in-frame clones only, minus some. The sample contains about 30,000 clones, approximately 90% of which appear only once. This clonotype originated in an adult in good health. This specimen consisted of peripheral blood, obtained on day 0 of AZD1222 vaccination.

CDR3 nucleotide sequence: TGCGCCAGCAGCCAAGAGGGGGTCAGTCAGCCCCAGCATTTT. It encodes CASSQEGVSQPQHF. The chain couples TRBV4-1 to TRBJ1-5; a weak D match, TRBD1 (5 bases). This CDR3 has 14 amino acids. Per the germline V gene, CDR1 is MGHRA and CDR2 is YSYEKL. V lost 0 bases, J lost 6 bases, and 9 bases lay in between.